The 7 T cell receptor beta chains presented below share a single source sample, sequenced in a study of cytomegalovirus exposure and HLA in healthy donors. Primers included in the PCR were 60 Vbeta and 13 Jbeta primers. The table came from immunoSEQ multiplex PCR; TCRdb's copy has only in-frame clones and leaves some out. The sample consists of about 150,000 clones, 65% to 85% of them appearing once. The specimen was PBMCs. The receptors shown here come from a young man in good health and CMV-seronegative.

The J gene is TRBJ1-2, the V gene TRBV6-1, with D unresolved. The CDR3 has 11 residues. V lost 6 bases and J 8 bases, leaving 10 bases between the germline ends. Germline CDR1 and CDR2: MNHNS and SASEGT. CDR3 sequence reads: CASRLSSGYTF. The CDR3 nucleotides read TGTGCCAGCAGACTCTCAAGCGGCTACACCTTC.

The chain combines TRBV28 with TRBJ2-7; 7 nucleotides match TRBD1. This CDR3 region has 12 residues. The germline CDR1 and CDR2 sequences are MDHEN and SYDVKM. The V segment lost 11 bases and the J segment 4 bases; nucleotides outside the gene matches: 8. The CDR3 sequence: CAHNTGEYEQYF. In nucleotides, the CDR3 is TGTGCCCACAACACAGGGGAGTACGAGCAGTACTTC.

The V gene is TRBV2, the J gene TRBJ2-2; possibly TRBD1 for D (5 bases). Trimming removed 11 bases at V and 2 bases at J, with 6 bases between. Germline values: CDR1 SNHLY, CDR2 FYNNEI. CDR3 length: 11 residues. CDR3 bases: TGTGCCGGACAAAACACCGGGGAGCTGTTTTTT. Protein: CAGQNTGELFF. The full variable domain, its missing parts supplied by reference TRBV2 and TRBJ2-2, is EPEVTQTPSHQVTQMGQEVILRCVPISNHLYFYWYRQILGQKVEFLVSFYNNEISEKSEIFDDQFSVERPDGSNFTLKIRSTKLEDSAMYFCAGQNTGELFFGEGSRLTVL.

The V gene is TRBV7-2, the J gene TRBJ2-1; 7 positions match TRBD2. Trimming at V came to 5 bases and at J to 4 bases, leaving 8 bases not matched to a gene. The germline CDR1 and CDR2 sequences are SGHTA and FQGNSA. The CDR3 is 15 residues long. CDR3 bases: TGTGCCAGCAGCCTTGGGCGGGAGAGGTACAATGAGCAGTTCTTC. As protein: CASSLGRERYNEQFF.

The chain combines TRBV7-3 with TRBJ2-1, with TRBD2 identical over 9 bases. V shed 3 bases and J 4 bases; nucleotides not matched to a gene: 4. Germline lookup yields CDR1 SGHTA and CDR2 FQGTGA. The CDR3 extends over 15 amino acids. The CDR3 loop reads CASSFGGGGYNEQFF. CDR3 bases: TGTGCCAGCAGCTTTGGCGGGGGGGGATACAATGAGCAGTTCTTC.

The V and J genes are TRBV28 and TRBJ2-1; possibly TRBD2 for D (6 bases). This CDR3 region has 12 residues. V shed 4 bases and J shed 6 bases, with 7 bases lying between them. Germline loops: CDR1 MDHEN, CDR2 SYDVKM. The CDR3 DNA sequence: TGTGCCAGCAGTTGGACTATCAATGAGCAGTTCTTC. It codes for CASSWTINEQFF.

The chain links TRBV5-1 to TRBJ1-4; 10 nucleotides match TRBD1. The V segment lost 3 bases and the J segment 8 bases; nucleotides outside the gene matches: 13. Per the germline V gene, CDR1 is SGHRS and CDR2 is YFSETQ. The CDR3 loop spans 17 amino acids. CDR3 sequence reads: CASSSTPGGQGEEKLFF. The CDR3 nucleotides read TGCGCCAGCAGCTCTACACCCGGAGGACAGGGGGAGGAAAAACTGTTTTTT.